The T cell receptor beta chain described here comes from a study of T cells after yellow fever vaccination. Generation of TCR cDNA used 5'RACE template switching (which added a universal primer site and UMIs). MiXCR, applied by TCRdb to the 5' RACE reads, yields one record per CDR3 protein. This table holds a few hundred thousand distinct CDR3 sequences, 15% to 20% found once. About this clonotype: Its antigen is unidentified.

Trimming removed 5 bases at V and 6 bases at J, with 15 bases between. CDR1 and CDR2 (germline): SGHTA, FQGNSA. This CDR3 is 14 amino acids long. Study observations and caveats: Though weaker, the secondary response peaked faster, on day 5 versus 15. The study noted that FACS-sorted repertoires could contain abundant clonotypes contaminating from the bulk population. Most clones from primary vaccination resurfaced after the booster (around 95% CD4, less than 90% CD8).

This chain links TRBV7-2 with TRBJ2-3; D uncertain. The TCR sequence derives from a man aged 25-40 years who received the YFV17D yellow fever vaccine. Sequenced here: PBMCs, sampled 15 days after the yellow fever booster vaccination. This chain's CDR3 is CASSPSAVVDTQYF. CDR3 DNA sequence: TGTGCCAGCAGCCCCTCGGCGGTTGTCGATACGCAGTATTTT. The complete variable domain, with remaining parts taken from reference TRBV7-2 and TRBJ2-3, reads GAGVSQSPSNKVTEKGKDVELRCDPISGHTALYWYRQSLGQGLEFLIYFQGNSAPDKSGLPSDRFSAERTGGSVSTLTIQRTQQEDSAVYLCASSPSAVVDTQYFGPGTRLTVL.